This TCR beta chain was identified in a study of metastatic and nonmetastatic thyroid tumors. Study results and caveats: For both blood and tumor, malignant thyroid tumors reportedly showed significantly higher TCR beta diversity than benign nodules did.

About this clone: The antigen is unknown.

TCRdb re-processed the PCR reads through MiXCR. The sample includes 15,000 to 20,000 clones, approximately 37% of them seen just once. Patients were all untreated before their thyroid surgery. The CDR3 spans 13 residues. The V and J ends lost 1 base and 7 bases respectively, with 7 bases between them. Germline loops: CDR1 SGHTA, CDR2 FQGNSA. This receptor was obtained from a female donor with papillary thyroid cancer or a benign thyroid nodule (not recorded which). Some clones in this sample may be carry-over from other donors' samples. The V gene is TRBV7-2, the J gene TRBJ2-2, with no clear D. Sequenced material: tumor tissue. CDR3 residues: CASSLVVGGELFF. The CDR3 nucleotides read TGTGCCAGCAGCTTAGTCGTCGGCGGGGAGCTGTTTTTT.